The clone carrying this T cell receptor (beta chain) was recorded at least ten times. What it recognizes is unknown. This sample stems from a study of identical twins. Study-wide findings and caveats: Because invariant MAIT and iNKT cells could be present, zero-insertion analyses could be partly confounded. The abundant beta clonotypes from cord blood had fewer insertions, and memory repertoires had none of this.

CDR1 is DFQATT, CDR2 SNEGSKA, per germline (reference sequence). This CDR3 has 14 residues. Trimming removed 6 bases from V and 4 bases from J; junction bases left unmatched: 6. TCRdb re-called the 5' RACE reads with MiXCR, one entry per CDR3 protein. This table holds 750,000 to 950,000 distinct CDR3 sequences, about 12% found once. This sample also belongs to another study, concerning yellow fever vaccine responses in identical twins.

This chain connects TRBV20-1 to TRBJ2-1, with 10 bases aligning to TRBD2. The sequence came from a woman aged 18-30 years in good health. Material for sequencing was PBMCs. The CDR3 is CSATTSGYYNEQFF. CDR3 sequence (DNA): TGCAGTGCCACGACTAGCGGGTATTACAATGAGCAGTTCTTC.